A single sample gave rise to the 28 T cell receptor beta chains below, sequenced in a study of control samples from healthy donors and cancer patients. The repertoire was sequenced with immunoSEQ multiplex PCR; TCRdb's copy has only in-frame clones and lacks some. Here the sample spans 100,000 to 150,000 clones, approximately 90% being singletons. The sequenced material came from blood. The receptors were gathered from a man aged 35 to 55 in good health.

The chain recombines TRBV24-1 with TRBJ2-1; 12 bases fit TRBD1. Losses at the gene ends were 2 bases for V and 9 bases for J; bases not matched to a gene: 4. This CDR3 contains 15 residues. Looked up from germline, CDR1 is KGHDR and CDR2 is SFDVKD. The CDR3 sequence is CATSDSGTGGFEQFF. CDR3 bases: TGTGCCACCAGTGATTCGGGGACAGGGGGCTTTGAGCAGTTCTTC.

This clone occurred a few times. This chain connects TRBV4-1 to TRBJ2-7; D perhaps matches TRBD1 (5 bases). V was cut by 4 bases and J by 0 bases, with 7 bases left in between. CDR3 length: 13 amino acids. Germline V gene sequence: CDR1 MGHRA, CDR2 YSYEKL. CDR3 bases: TGCGCCAGCAGCCGGGGCGCCTCCTACGAGCAGTACTTC. Its translation: CASSRGASYEQYF.

Worth noting for this clone: The identical CDR3 is also encoded by other nucleotide sequences in the sample. The J gene is TRBJ2-3, the V gene TRBV27; TRBD1 matches 7 bases. V lost 3 bases, J lost 3 bases, and 6 bases stayed unmatched. Germline values: CDR1 MNHEY, CDR2 SMNVEV (reference sequence). This CDR3 is 15 amino acids long. The CDR3 region has the DNA TGTGCCAGCAGTTTGACAGGGAGAGGGACAGATACGCAGTATTTT. Translated, it gives CASSLTGRGTDTQYF.

The chain is built from TRBV5-1 and TRBJ2-3; tentatively, D is TRBD1 (6 bases). V lost 0 bases and J lost 1, with 12 bases in between. Germline V CDR1 and CDR2: SGHRS, YFSETQ. CDR3 size: 16 residues. The CDR3 region has the DNA TGCGCCAGCAGCTTGGTTCAGGGGACGGGCACAGATACGCAGTATTTT. This codes for CASSLVQGTGTDTQYF. The whole variable domain, filled in from reference TRBV5-1 and TRBJ2-3, reads KAGVTQTPRYLIKTRGQQVTLSCSPISGHRSVSWYQQTPGQGLQFLFEYFSETQRNKGNFPGRFSGRQFSNSRSEMNVSTLELGDSALYLCASSLVQGTGTDTQYFGPGTRLTVL.

This clone was seen only a few times. The CDR3 loop reads CASQGGLGTGELFF. CDR3 coding DNA: TGTGCCAGCCAGGGGGGGCTCGGCACCGGGGAGCTGTTTTTT. The V and J genes are TRBV7-9 and TRBJ2-2, with D possibly called TRBD1 or TRBD2 (7 bases each). There are 14 residues in the CDR3. The germline gives CDR1 SEHNR, CDR2 FQNEAQ (reference sequence). V lost 8 bases and J 4 bases, leaving 14 bases between the germline ends.

The CDR3: CASSLGRTTEAFF. Here the CDR3 DNA reads TGTGCCAGCAGCTTGGGAAGAACCACTGAAGCTTTCTTT. V gene TRBV5-4 combines with J gene TRBJ1-1; D ambiguous. Germline CDR1 is SGHNT and CDR2 is YYREEE (reference sequence). CDR3 length: 13 amino acids. V gave up 0 bases and J gave up 4 bases, with 7 bases separating them.

The chain couples TRBV6-1 to TRBJ1-5, with 8 nucleotides matching TRBD1. In germline, CDR1 is MNHNS, CDR2 SASEGT. The CDR3 length is 14 residues. V lost 2 bases, J lost 8 bases, and 5 bases stayed unmatched. The chain's CDR3 is CASSERTGWKPQHF. The CDR3 DNA sequence: TGTGCCAGCAGTGAACGGACAGGGTGGAAGCCCCAGCATTTT.

This chain connects TRBV3-1 (or the pseudogene TRBV3-2) to TRBJ1-4; maybe TRBD1 (6 bases). CDR1 is LGHDT, CDR2 YNNKEL, per germline (reference sequence). CDR3 length: 18 residues. Deletions cut 0 bases from V and 2 bases from J, with 16 bases between. CDR3 sequence (DNA): TGTGCCAGCAGCCAAGAACCCGGGGGCCGTAGGACTAATGAAAAACTGTTTTTT. Residues: CASSQEPGGRRTNEKLFF.

This chain connects TRBV19 to TRBJ1-5; D is ambiguous. The length of the CDR3 is 16 residues. The V end lost 3 bases, the J end lost 0 bases, and 12 bases lay between the germline ends. CDR1 and CDR2 from the germline V gene are LNHDA and SQIVND (reference sequence). The CDR3 coding sequence is TGTGCCAGTAGTATTTTTGAGCTCTATAGCAATCAGCCCCAGCATTTT. Protein sequence: CASSIFELYSNQPQHF.

The chain links TRBV6-6 to TRBJ2-5; 11 nucleotides align to TRBD2. CDR1 and CDR2 from the germline V gene are MNHNY and SVGAGI (reference sequence). CDR3 length: 16 residues. The junction had 9 bases not matched to a gene; V was cut back by 2 bases and J by 7 bases. CDR3 nucleotide sequence: TGTGCCAGCAGTTACCAACCGGGACTAGCGGATGGGACCCAGTACTTC. Translating gives CASSYQPGLADGTQYF.

V gene TRBV7-8 combines with J gene TRBJ2-2; D is perhaps TRBD1 (6 bases). CDR1 and CDR2 (germline): SGHVS, FQNEAQ. V gave up 3 bases and J gave up 7 bases, with 12 bases separating them. The CDR3 is made up of 14 amino acids. The CDR3 region has the DNA TGTGCCAGCAGCTTTCAGGGGCTAAACGGGGAGCTGTTTTTT. Translation: CASSFQGLNGELFF. Full variable domain (missing parts from reference TRBV7-8 and TRBJ2-2): GAGVSQSPRYKVAKRGQDVALRCDPISGHVSLFWYQQALGQGPEFLTYFQNEAQLDKSGLPSDRFFAERPEGSVSTLKIQRTQQEDSAVYLCASSFQGLNGELFFGEGSRLTVL.

V and J are TRBV7-6 and TRBJ2-7; 11 bases map to TRBD2. This CDR3 spans 15 amino acids. In germline, CDR1 is SGHVS, CDR2 FNYEAQ. J lost 2 bases, V lost 5 bases, and 5 bases had no gene match. CDR3 protein: CASSTLAGGAYEQYF. In DNA form, the CDR3 reads TGTGCCAGCAGCACCCTAGCGGGGGGCGCCTACGAGCAGTACTTC. The whole variable domain, remainder taken from reference TRBV7-6 and TRBJ2-7, is GAGVSQSPRYKVTKRGQDVALRCDPISGHVSLYWYRQALGQGPEFLTYFNYEAQQDKSGLPNDRFSAERPEGSISTLTIQRTEQRDSAMYRCASSTLAGGAYEQYFGPGTRLTVT.

The chain has TRBV9 and TRBJ2-6; D remains ambiguous. Germline V gene lookup returns CDR1 SGDLS and CDR2 YYNGEE. Trimming stripped 0 bases from V and 3 bases from J, with 7 bases between. The CDR3 is made up of 15 amino acids. The DNA for the CDR3 is TGTGCCAGCAGCGTAGGAACTCTTGGGGCCAACGTCCTGACTTTC. It specifies CASSVGTLGANVLTF.

The chain is built from TRBV10-3 and TRBJ2-3, with 9 nucleotides matching TRBD2. V gave up 4 bases and J gave up 1 base; unmatched junction bases: 0. The germline V gene has CDR1 ENHRY and CDR2 SYGVKD. The CDR3 contains 14 residues. CDR3 in amino acids: CAISGTSGTDTQYF. As DNA, the CDR3 is TGTGCCATCAGTGGGACTAGCGGCACAGATACGCAGTATTTT.

Only one count was recorded for this clone. The chain joins TRBV5-5 to TRBJ1-6; D is perhaps TRBD1 (6 bases). Trimming cost V 4 bases and J 10 bases, with 18 bases left between them. This CDR3 is 15 amino acids long. CDR1 and CDR2 (germline): SGHKS, YYEKEE (reference sequence). CDR3 protein: CASSRTGGADSPLHF. CDR3 sequence (DNA): TGTGCCAGCAGCCGCACGGGGGGGGCAGACTCACCCCTCCACTTT. Based on the CDR3 plus reference TRBV5-5 and TRBJ1-6, the full variable domain is DAGVTQSPTHLIKTRGQQVTLRCSPISGHKSVSWYQQVLGQGPQFIFQYYEKEERGRGNFPDRFSARQFPNYSSELNVNALLLGDSALYLCASSRTGGADSPLHFGNGTRLTVT.

The rearrangement uses TRBV14 and TRBJ2-1; D possibly uses TRBD1 or TRBD2 (5 bases each). The CDR3 runs to 15 residues. Germline CDR1 reads SGHDN; CDR2 reads FVKESK. V dropped 4 bases and J dropped 0 bases, with 10 bases sitting between them. DNA for the CDR3: TGTGCCAGCAGCCTGTGGGGGAGCTCCTACAATGAGCAGTTCTTC. As protein: CASSLWGSSYNEQFF. The variable domain in full, with the rest retrieved from reference TRBV14 and TRBJ2-1, is EAGVTQFPSHSVIEKGQTVTLRCDPISGHDNLYWYRRVMGKEIKFLLHFVKESKQDESGMPNNRFLAERTGGTYSTLKVQPAELEDSGVYFCASSLWGSSYNEQFFGPGTRLTVL.

V gene TRBV5-1 combines with J gene TRBJ2-1; the D gene is possibly TRBD2 (5 bases). Germline assignment: CDR1 SGHRS and CDR2 YFSETQ. The CDR3 is made up of 16 amino acids. Trimming pared 5 bases from V and 2 bases from J, leaving 17 bases between. CDR3 amino acids: CASRKAGLRAYNEQFF. DNA for the CDR3: TGCGCCAGCAGGAAGGCGGGTCTTCGAGCCTACAATGAGCAGTTCTTC.

The V call is TRBV5-1, the J call TRBJ2-7; TRBD1 matches 11 bases. The V and J ends lost 4 bases and 6 bases, in that order; junction bases with no gene match: 12. The CDR3 is 16 residues long. Germline lookup yields CDR1 SGHRS and CDR2 YFSETQ. The CDR3 bases are TGCGCCAGCAGCGGCTCTGGTGGGACAGGGGGGCGCGAGCAGTACTTC. Its protein product is CASSGSGGTGGREQYF.

The J gene is TRBJ1-4, the V gene TRBV4-1; D gene unclear. This CDR3 has 13 residues. Germline CDR1 reads MGHRA; CDR2 reads YSYEKL. Trimming pared 3 bases from V and 5 bases from J, leaving 7 bases between. The CDR3 coding sequence is TGCGCCAGCAGCCAGTGGAGGAATGAAAAACTGTTTTTT. It encodes CASSQWRNEKLFF.

V gene TRBV2 combines with J gene TRBJ1-2; possible D gene TRBD1, 5 bases. This CDR3 is 13 amino acids long. The germline gives CDR1 SNHLY, CDR2 FYNNEI. V was shortened by 3 bases and J by 5 bases, with 10 bases between the two germline ends. The CDR3 DNA is TGTGCCAGCAGTGACGCAGGGTGGTATGGCTACACCTTC. Translated, it gives CASSDAGWYGYTF.

This rearrangement joins TRBV9 to TRBJ2-6, with a possible D match to TRBD1 (7 bases). V dropped 4 bases and J dropped 2 bases, with 16 bases sitting between them. The CDR3 loop spans 17 amino acids. Germline CDR1 reads SGDLS; CDR2 reads YYNGEE. The CDR3 protein is CASSPRQGLAGANVLTF. The CDR3 coding sequence is TGTGCCAGCAGCCCGCGACAGGGACTGGCTGGGGCCAACGTCCTGACTTTC.

The chain is built from TRBV5-1 and TRBJ2-7; D possibly corresponds to TRBD2 (5 bases). This CDR3 region has 14 residues. CDR1 SGHRS and CDR2 YFSETQ come from the germline V gene. The V and J ends lost 0 bases and 2 bases respectively, with 9 bases between them. The DNA of the CDR3 is TGCGCCAGCAGCTTGGATCTGAGGGCCTACGAGCAGTACTTC. Translating gives CASSLDLRAYEQYF.

This chain uses TRBV28 with TRBJ2-3; D tentatively fits TRBD1 or TRBD2 (6 bases each). Germline loops: CDR1 MDHEN, CDR2 SYDVKM. CDR3 size: 14 residues. V lost 4 bases and J 0 bases, leaving 8 bases between the germline ends. The CDR3 here is CASSWRGSTDTQYF. CDR3 in DNA: TGTGCCAGCAGTTGGAGGGGGAGCACAGATACGCAGTATTTT.

The chain employs TRBV10-3 and TRBJ1-4; D not certain. This CDR3 is 15 amino acids long. Germline V gene lookup returns CDR1 ENHRY and CDR2 SYGVKD. Between the trimmed V and J ends, which lost 5 bases and 0 bases, there was a span of 10 bases. The CDR3 DNA reads TGTGCCATCAGTCGAACAGCTACAACTAATGAAAAACTGTTTTTT. Translation gives CAISRTATTNEKLFF.

This chain links TRBV3-1 (or the pseudogene TRBV3-2) with TRBJ1-2; a possible D gene is TRBD1 (5 bases). Germline assignment: CDR1 LGHDT and CDR2 YNNKEL (reference sequence). The ends were cut back, 3 bases at V and 4 bases at J, with 9 bases in the middle. The CDR3 is 13 amino acids. DNA for the CDR3: TGTGCCAGCAGCCACAGGGTTCTCTATGGCTACACCTTC. Its translation is CASSHRVLYGYTF.

This clone was picked up one time. The chain is built from TRBV2 and TRBJ1-2; D remains ambiguous. Germline CDR1 reads SNHLY; CDR2 reads FYNNEI. V was clipped by 5 bases and J by 2 bases, with 9 bases between them. The CDR3 covers 13 residues. The CDR3 reads CASSIQRNYGYTF. DNA for the CDR3: TGTGCCAGCAGTATACAGAGGAACTATGGCTACACCTTC.

This chain links TRBV3-1 (or the pseudogene TRBV3-2) with TRBJ1-2; D is uncertain. V lost 0 bases, J lost 3 bases, and 8 bases lay in between. Germline V gives CDR1 LGHDT, CDR2 YNNKEL (reference sequence). CDR3 length: 14 residues. CDR3 region: CASSQEREYYGYTF. CDR3 sequence (DNA): TGTGCCAGCAGCCAAGAGAGGGAATACTATGGCTACACCTTC.

V usage is TRBV11-3 and J usage is TRBJ2-5; no firm D call. This CDR3 has 12 amino acids. From germline, CDR1 is SGHNT and CDR2 YENEEA. V shed 4 bases and J shed 5 bases, with 8 bases lying between them. CDR3 amino acids: CASSSRSETQYF. CDR3 DNA: TGTGCCAGCAGCTCCCGCAGTGAGACCCAGTACTTC.